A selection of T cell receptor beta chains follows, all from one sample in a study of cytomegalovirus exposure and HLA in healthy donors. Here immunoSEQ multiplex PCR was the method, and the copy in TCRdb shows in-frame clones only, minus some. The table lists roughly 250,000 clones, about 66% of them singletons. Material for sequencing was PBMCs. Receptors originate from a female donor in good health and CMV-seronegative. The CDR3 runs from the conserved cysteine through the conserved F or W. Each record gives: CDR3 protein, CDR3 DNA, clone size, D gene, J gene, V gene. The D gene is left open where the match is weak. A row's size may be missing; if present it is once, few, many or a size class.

CDR3: CASSYWTGGSGNTIYF; DNA: TGTGCCAGCAGTTACTGGACAGGGGGCTCTGGAAACACCATATATTTT; size: few; D: TRBD1; J: TRBJ1-3; V: TRBV6-6
CDR3: CASSQEQLSYEQYF; DNA: TGTGCCAGCAGCCAAGAACAGCTCTCCTACGAGCAGTACTTC; size: few; D: -; J: TRBJ2-7; V: TRBV14
CDR3: CASSPSPSSGRGYEQYF; DNA: TGTGCCAGCAGCCCCTCCCCCTCTAGCGGGAGGGGGTACGAGCAGTACTTC; size: -; D: TRBD2; J: TRBJ2-7; V: TRBV11-3
CDR3: CASSPAGGEAFF; DNA: TGTGCCAGCAGCCCAGCGGGGGGTGAAGCTTTCTTT; size: -; D: -; J: TRBJ1-1; V: TRBV9
CDR3: CASSQRVDTQYF; DNA: TGCGCCAGCTCCCAACGGGTGGATACGCAGTATTTT; size: -; D: -; J: TRBJ2-3; V: TRBV10-2
CDR3: CASSEGLAGALEQYF; DNA: TGCGCCAGCAGCGAGGGACTAGCGGGAGCCCTCGAGCAGTACTTC; size: -; D: TRBD2; J: TRBJ2-7; V: TRBV5-1
CDR3: CASSLLGSQPQHF; DNA: TGCGCCAGCAGCTTGTTGGGGAGCCAGCCCCAGCATTTT; size: -; D: -; J: TRBJ1-5; V: TRBV5-1
CDR3: CASSQNSISGVGYEQFF; DNA: TGTGCCAGCAGCCAAAATTCTATCTCGGGGGTAGGATATGAGCAGTTCTTC; size: -; D: -; J: TRBJ2-1; V: TRBV4-2
CDR3: CASSSLWGQGGYTF; DNA: TGTGCCAGCAGTTCCTTGTGGGGGCAGGGTGGCTACACCTTC; size: -; D: -; J: TRBJ1-2; V: TRBV27
CDR3: CASSRKEDGALQPQHF; DNA: TGTGCCAGCAGCCGCAAGGAAGACGGAGCGTTGCAGCCCCAGCATTTT; size: -; D: -; J: TRBJ1-5; V: TRBV5-4
CDR3: CASSLDFGQGANTEAFF; DNA: TGTGCCAGCAGCTTAGACTTCGGACAGGGCGCGAACACTGAAGCTTTCTTT; size: -; D: TRBD1; J: TRBJ1-1; V: TRBV7-9
CDR3: CASSNTGGVGYEQYF; DNA: TGTGCCAGCAGCAACACAGGGGGTGTCGGCTACGAGCAGTACTTC; size: -; D: TRBD1; J: TRBJ2-7; V: TRBV6-5
CDR3: CASSQTSGSSYEQYF; DNA: TGCGCCAGCAGCCAGACTAGCGGGAGCTCCTACGAGCAGTACTTC; size: -; D: TRBD2; J: TRBJ2-7; V: TRBV4-1
CDR3: CASSLSRDYGYTF; DNA: TGCGCCAGCAGCTTGAGCAGGGACTATGGCTACACCTTC; size: -; D: -; J: TRBJ1-2; V: TRBV5-1
CDR3: CASSTIAGLAAISNTGELFF; DNA: TGTGCCAGCAGTACGATCGCGGGACTAGCGGCTATATCGAACACCGGGGAGCTGTTTTTT; size: -; D: TRBD2; J: TRBJ2-2; V: TRBV28
CDR3: CASSLKGTGLYGYTF; DNA: TGTGCCAGCAGCTTGAAAGGGACAGGACTCTATGGCTACACCTTC; size: -; D: TRBD1; J: TRBJ1-2; V: TRBV5-8
CDR3: CASSQGGGDNEKLFF; DNA: TGTGCCAGCAGCCAAGGGGGCGGGGATAATGAAAAACTGTTTTTT; size: few; D: TRBD1; J: TRBJ1-4; V: TRBV7-9
CDR3: CASSLVAAGFSYNEQFF; DNA: TGTGCCAGCAGCTTAGTGGCGGCTGGATTCTCCTACAATGAGCAGTTCTTC; size: -; D: -; J: TRBJ2-1; V: TRBV7-2
CDR3: CASSFGTGPLVEQYF; DNA: TGTGCCAGCAGTTTTGGAACAGGGCCTTTGGTCGAGCAGTACTTC; size: -; D: -; J: TRBJ2-7; V: TRBV28
CDR3: CASSGTGLGYTF; DNA: TGCGCCAGCAGCGGGACAGGGCTTGGCTACACCTTC; size: few; D: TRBD1; J: TRBJ1-2; V: TRBV5-1
CDR3: CASSQVAGSTDTQYF; DNA: TGTGCCAGCAGCCAAGTGGCGGGATCCACAGATACGCAGTATTTT; size: -; D: -; J: TRBJ2-3; V: TRBV4-2
CDR3: CASSGDRAKAFF; DNA: TGTGCCAGCAGTGGGGACAGGGCCAAGGCTTTCTTT; size: -; D: TRBD1; J: TRBJ1-1; V: TRBV2
CDR3: CASTTGGGGYTF; DNA: TGTGCCAGCACCACAGGTGGGGGCGGCTACACCTTC; size: -; D: -; J: TRBJ1-2; V: TRBV25-1
CDR3: CASSRTGLGSPLHF; DNA: TGTGCCAGCAGCCGGACAGGGCTTGGGTCACCCCTCCACTTT; size: -; D: TRBD1; J: TRBJ1-6; V: TRBV6-5
CDR3: CASSWTEGTNEKLFF; DNA: TGTGCCAGCAGCTGGACAGAGGGAACTAATGAAAAACTGTTTTTT; size: -; D: -; J: TRBJ1-4; V: TRBV11-2
CDR3: CASSDLGMLGAQPQHF; DNA: TGTGCCAGCAGTGATCTGGGCATGCTAGGGGCTCAGCCCCAGCATTTT; size: once; D: -; J: TRBJ1-5; V: TRBV6-1
CDR3: CASKGRQPGSYEQYF; DNA: TGTGCCAGCAAGGGTCGACAGCCTGGGTCCTACGAGCAGTACTTC; size: once; D: -; J: TRBJ2-7; V: TRBV28
CDR3: CASSLAPPGELFF; DNA: TGTGCCAGCAGCTTAGCCCCTCCCGGGGAGCTGTTTTTT; size: -; D: -; J: TRBJ2-2; V: TRBV7-6
CDR3: CASSDSGTAWKYEQYF; DNA: TGTGCCAGCAGCGACTCCGGGACAGCTTGGAAATACGAGCAGTACTTC; size: -; D: TRBD1; J: TRBJ2-7; V: TRBV28
CDR3: CASSSRLAGGSDTQYF; DNA: TGCGCCAGCAGCTCGAGACTAGCGGGAGGGTCAGATACGCAGTATTTT; size: -; D: TRBD2; J: TRBJ2-3; V: TRBV5-1
CDR3: CASQSGTGDHYGYTF; DNA: TGTGCCAGCCAATCCGGGACAGGGGATCACTATGGCTACACCTTC; size: -; D: TRBD1; J: TRBJ1-2; V: TRBV6-1
CDR3: CASSSRRKREKGHRGAVF; DNA: TGCGCCAGCAGCTCCCGCAGAAAGCGGGAGAAAGGGCACCGGGGAGCTGTTTTT; size: -; D: TRBD2; J: TRBJ2-2; V: TRBV5-1
CDR3: CASSAFRGAYEQYF; DNA: TGTGCCAGCAGTGCGTTCAGGGGCGCCTACGAGCAGTACTTC; size: few; D: -; J: TRBJ2-7; V: TRBV6-5
CDR3: CASSRSAVEETQYF; DNA: TGTGCCAGCAGCCGGAGTGCGGTTGAAGAGACCCAGTACTTC; size: -; D: -; J: TRBJ2-5; V: TRBV27
CDR3: CASSLGLAEGSYNEQFF; DNA: TGTGCCAGCAGCTTAGGACTAGCGGAGGGCTCCTACAATGAGCAGTTCTTC; size: few; D: TRBD2; J: TRBJ2-1; V: TRBV7-9
CDR3: CASRRLAGAYEQYF; DNA: TGTGCCAGCCGGAGACTAGCGGGGGCCTACGAGCAGTACTTC; size: -; D: TRBD2; J: TRBJ2-7; V: TRBV11-2
CDR3: CASRLRPSGDYEQYF; DNA: TGTGCCAGCAGGCTTCGTCCTAGCGGAGACTACGAGCAGTACTTC; size: once; D: TRBD2; J: TRBJ2-7; V: TRBV6-5
CDR3: CASSAGGPYYNEQFF; DNA: TGTGCCAGCAGCGCCGGAGGTCCCTATTACAATGAGCAGTTCTTC; size: -; D: -; J: TRBJ2-1; V: TRBV9
CDR3: CASSRLAETSSYNEQFF; DNA: TGTGCCAGTAGTCGGCTAGCGGAAACCAGCTCCTACAATGAGCAGTTCTTC; size: -; D: TRBD2; J: TRBJ2-1; V: TRBV19
CDR3: CASSSLAGGGQETQYF; DNA: TGTGCCAGCAGTTCCTTAGCGGGAGGAGGGCAAGAGACCCAGTACTTC; size: few; D: TRBD2; J: TRBJ2-5; V: TRBV6-5
CDR3: CASSPRTSGGLDTQYF; DNA: TGCGCCAGCAGCCCCCGGACTAGCGGGGGCTTAGATACGCAGTATTTT; size: -; D: TRBD2; J: TRBJ2-3; V: TRBV5-1
CDR3: CASSLSPRQGGRQGEDTIYF; DNA: TGCGCCAGCAGTCTGTCCCCTCGACAGGGCGGTAGGCAGGGGGAGGACACCATATATTTT; size: -; D: TRBD1; J: TRBJ1-3; V: TRBV5-1
CDR3: CASLSGFTEAFF; DNA: TGTGCCAGCTTGTCAGGGTTCACTGAAGCTTTCTTT; size: -; D: -; J: TRBJ1-1; V: TRBV2
CDR3: CASSLGQGGQPQHF; DNA: TGTGCCAGCAGTCTTGGACAGGGGGGGCAGCCCCAGCATTTT; size: -; D: TRBD1; J: TRBJ1-5; V: TRBV27
CDR3: CASSLDSNNQPQHF; DNA: TGTGCCAGCAGCTTAGACAGTAACAATCAGCCCCAGCATTTT; size: -; D: -; J: TRBJ1-5; V: TRBV7-9
CDR3: CASSAMTGTNEKLFF; DNA: TGTGCCAGCAGCGCCATGACAGGGACGAATGAAAAACTGTTTTTT; size: -; D: TRBD1; J: TRBJ1-4; V: TRBV2
CDR3: CASSWTGEGEKLFF; DNA: TGTGCCAGCAGTTGGACAGGGGAAGGTGAAAAACTGTTTTTT; size: -; D: TRBD1; J: TRBJ1-4; V: TRBV6-5
CDR3: CASSVQGANHGYTF; DNA: TGTGCCAGCAGCGTGCAGGGTGCTAACCATGGCTACACCTTC; size: -; D: -; J: TRBJ1-2; V: TRBV5-4
CDR3: CASRRLEGLNF; DNA: TGTGCCAGCCGGAGACTAGAGGGGCTGAACTTC; size: -; D: -; J: TRBJ2-5; V: TRBV2
CDR3: CASSPGVGYEQYF; DNA: TGTGCCAGCAGCCCCGGGGTCGGATACGAGCAGTACTTC; size: -; D: -; J: TRBJ2-7; V: TRBV5-4
CDR3: CAISESGGVRVEQFF; DNA: TGTGCCATCAGTGAGTCAGGGGGAGTTCGAGTTGAGCAGTTCTTC; size: -; D: -; J: TRBJ2-1; V: TRBV10-3